The 20 T cell receptor beta chains reported below all come from one sample, sequenced in a study of cytomegalovirus exposure and HLA in healthy donors (dated by TCRdb to about 2017). Library preparation employed the immunoSEQ multiplex PCR assay. For the multiplex PCR, a mixture combining 60 forward primers for TCR Vbeta segments and 13 reverse primers for TCR Jbeta segments was used. Here the immuneACCESS table is served through TCRdb, limited to in-frame sequences with V and J called. Missing clones are a known gap in these copies; in checked studies unresolved V genes cover under half, and the rest lacks a known reason. This sample lists about 200,000 clones; 65% to 85% were detected once. The ten biggest clones cover less than 3.5% of the sample. Sequenced material: PBMCs. The origin of the receptors is a woman aged 30 to 39 in good health and CMV-seronegative.

Of note for this clone: In the same sample, other DNA sequences code for this CDR3. The rearrangement joins TRBV9 to TRBJ2-2, with D maybe TRBD1 (6 bases). This CDR3 has 13 residues. Germline V gene lookup returns CDR1 SGDLS and CDR2 YYNGEE. Trimming took 5 bases from V and 6 from J, leaving 11 bases between them. CDR3 in DNA: TGTGCCAGCAGTTCTAGGGGGTCCGGGGAGCTGTTTTTT. Residues: CASSSRGSGELFF.

The rearrangement joins TRBV4-2 to TRBJ2-7, with 9 bases that match TRBD2. The germline V gene has CDR1 LGHNA and CDR2 YNFKEQ. This CDR3 region has 13 residues. Unmatched junction bases numbered 1, after V lost 4 bases and J lost 3 bases. Written as DNA, the CDR3 is TGTGCCAGCAGCCGGACTAGCGACTACGAGCAGTACTTC. Translated: CASSRTSDYEQYF.

DNA for the CDR3: TGTGCCAACCCCTTCGGGACAGGACGTTGTGAGCAGTTCTTC. Its translation: CANPFGTGRCEQFF. This chain uses TRBV6-1 with TRBJ2-1; 8 nucleotides align to TRBD1. The CDR3 runs to 14 residues. V shed 10 bases and J 9 bases; nucleotides not matched to a gene: 14. Germline V gene sequence: CDR1 MNHNS, CDR2 SASEGT.

CDR3 in amino acids: CASSLTVSGNTIYF. Here the CDR3 DNA reads TGCGCCAGCAGCTTGACAGTCTCTGGAAACACCATATATTTT. The chain uses TRBV5-1 and TRBJ1-3; D not certain. The CDR3 is 14 residues long. The ends were cut back, 1 base at V and 0 bases at J, with 5 bases in the middle. CDR1 and CDR2 from the germline V gene are SGHRS and YFSETQ. Using reference TRBV5-1 and TRBJ1-3 for the parts outside the CDR3, the full variable domain is KAGVTQTPRYLIKTRGQQVTLSCSPISGHRSVSWYQQTPGQGLQFLFEYFSETQRNKGNFPGRFSGRQFSNSRSEMNVSTLELGDSALYLCASSLTVSGNTIYFGEGSWLTVV.

The gene calls are TRBV7-3 and TRBJ2-1; D call uncertain. The germline V gene encodes CDR1 SGHTA and CDR2 FQGTGA. This CDR3 is 13 amino acids long. V lost 1 base and J lost 5, with 6 bases in between. The CDR3 sequence: CASSLNRNNEQFF. Here the CDR3 DNA reads TGTGCCAGCAGCTTAAACAGAAACAATGAGCAGTTCTTC.

The chain links TRBV13 to TRBJ1-1; D gene uncertain. This CDR3 spans 10 amino acids. V gave up 7 bases and J gave up 7 bases, with 7 bases separating them. The germline V gene encodes CDR1 PRHDT and CDR2 FYEKMQ (reference sequence). This CDR3 is CASISGEAFF. CDR3 sequence (DNA): TGTGCCAGCATTTCGGGTGAAGCTTTCTTT.

The rearrangement links TRBV6-5 to TRBJ1-5, with D hard to call. Trimming left V 2 bases short and J 5 bases short, with 7 bases between. The V gene's germline CDR1 is MNHEY and CDR2 SVGAGI. CDR3 size: 13 residues. The CDR3 region is CASSYAAHQPQHF. Written as DNA, the CDR3 is TGTGCCAGCAGTTACGCGGCCCATCAGCCCCAGCATTTT.

The chain couples TRBV5-4 to TRBJ2-7, with 9 bases aligning to TRBD1. J gave up 1 base and V 3 bases, and 5 bases lay outside the gene matches. Germline CDR1 SGHNT, CDR2 YYREEE (reference sequence). This CDR3 contains 15 residues. The CDR3 region is CASSSRDRASYEQYF. The CDR3 DNA reads as TGTGCCAGCAGCTCGCGGGACAGGGCATCCTACGAGCAGTACTTC.

The chain is built from TRBV27 and TRBJ2-7, with D perhaps matching TRBD2 (6 bases). This CDR3 has 14 amino acids. The germline gives CDR1 MNHEY, CDR2 SMNVEV (reference sequence). Between the trimmed V and J ends, which lost 5 bases and 6 bases, there was a span of 17 bases. This CDR3 is CASSPPPGGAEQYF. CDR3 nucleotides: TGTGCCAGCAGTCCCCCCCCCGGCGGGGCCGAGCAGTACTTC.

The genes are TRBV7-9 and TRBJ1-2; D is perhaps TRBD1 (6 bases). Trimming stripped 5 bases from V and 6 bases from J, with 25 bases between. Germline loops: CDR1 SEHNR, CDR2 FQNEAQ (reference sequence). The CDR3 covers 17 residues. This CDR3 reads CASSPPYAGARGHGYTF. CDR3 coding DNA: TGTGCCAGCAGCCCCCCGTACGCAGGGGCAAGAGGGCATGGCTACACCTTC.

V and J are TRBV27 and TRBJ2-2; 14 bases line up with TRBD2. V gave up 9 bases and J gave up 5 bases; unmatched junction bases: 14. The CDR3 loop spans 18 amino acids. From germline, CDR1 is MNHEY and CDR2 SMNVEV (reference sequence). The CDR3 DNA reads TGTGCCAGTCTAATTGGGACTAGCGGGAGAATAAGGACCGGGGAGCTGTTTTTT. Encoded protein: CASLIGTSGRIRTGELFF.

Notes on this clone: One junction end disagrees with the germline gene, perhaps due to a read error. The V gene is TRBV9, the J gene TRBJ2-7; TRBD2 is a possible D gene (6 bases). The CDR3 extends over 14 amino acids. Germline V gene data show CDR1 as SGDLS and CDR2 as YYNGEE. CDR3: CANSVAVVSYEQYF. The CDR3 nucleotides read TGTGCCAACAGCGTAGCGGTGGTTTCCTACGAGCAGTACTTC.

This clone was counted a few times. J is TRBJ2-7 and V is TRBV6-5, with 9 bases fitting TRBD2. V was clipped by 4 bases and J by 3 bases; unmatched bases: 7. Germline V gene lookup returns CDR1 MNHEY and CDR2 SVGAGI. The length of the CDR3 is 15 residues. Here the CDR3 reads CASSFNLAGRYEQYF. The CDR3 bases are TGTGCCAGCAGTTTTAATCTAGCGGGACGCTACGAGCAGTACTTC.

The chain recombines TRBV4-1 with TRBJ1-5; no reliable D call. V shed 0 bases and J shed 6 bases, with 15 bases lying between them. The CDR3 length is 16 residues. CDR1 MGHRA and CDR2 YSYEKL come from the germline V gene. The DNA for the CDR3 is TGCGCCAGCAGCCAAGAACACGGGGAAGGTGGTCAGCCCCAGCATTTT. Translated, it gives CASSQEHGEGGQPQHF.

The V and J genes are TRBV28 and TRBJ2-7; D gene unclear. Deletions cut 7 bases from V and 4 bases from J, with 20 bases between. CDR3 length equals 15 residues. Germline V gives CDR1 MDHEN, CDR2 SYDVKM. The CDR3 protein is CASTPPPWQSYEQYF. The DNA for the CDR3 is TGTGCCAGCACCCCCCCACCGTGGCAGTCTTACGAGCAGTACTTC. The whole variable domain, filled in from reference TRBV28 and TRBJ2-7, reads DVKVTQSSRYLVKRTGEKVFLECVQDMDHENMFWYRQDPGLGLRLIYFSYDVKMKEKGDIPEGYSVSREKKERFSLILESASTNQTSMYLCASTPPPWQSYEQYFGPGTRLTVT.

This chain connects TRBV15 to TRBJ2-1, with 7 bases matching TRBD2. This CDR3 is 16 amino acids long. J lost 2 bases, V lost 2 bases, and 6 bases had no gene match. Looked up from germline, CDR1 is LNHNV and CDR2 is YYDKDF (reference sequence). CDR3: CATSRTLAVAYNEQFF. Written as DNA, the CDR3 is TGTGCCACCAGCAGAACTCTAGCGGTCGCCTACAATGAGCAGTTCTTC. The variable domain in full, with the rest retrieved from reference TRBV15 and TRBJ2-1, is DAMVIQNPRYQVTQFGKPVTLSCSQTLNHNVMYWYQQKSSQAPKLLFHYYDKDFNNEADTPDNFQSRRPNTSFCFLDIRSPGLGDTAMYLCATSRTLAVAYNEQFFGPGTRLTVL.

The chain employs TRBV6-5 and TRBJ2-3; possibly TRBD1 for D (6 bases). The CDR3 loop spans 14 amino acids. Trimming took 5 bases from V and 5 from J, leaving 14 bases between them. CDR1 is MNHEY, CDR2 SVGAGI, per germline. The CDR3 loop reads CASSEGQNVDTQYF. The CDR3, as DNA: TGTGCCAGCAGTGAAGGACAGAACGTAGATACGCAGTATTTT.

V usage is TRBV28 and J usage is TRBJ2-7; no reliable D call. Deletions cut 5 bases from V and 3 bases from J, with 20 bases between. The CDR3 is 16 residues long. CDR1 MDHEN and CDR2 SYDVKM come from the germline V gene. CDR3 sequence: CASSAAEATVLYEQYF. DNA for the CDR3: TGTGCCAGCAGTGCTGCAGAGGCCACCGTGCTCTACGAGCAGTACTTC.

J is TRBJ2-7 and V is TRBV6-5; tentative D call: TRBD1 (5 bases). The CDR3 extends over 13 amino acids. Germline CDR1 is MNHEY and CDR2 is SVGAGI. Trimming shortened V by 7 bases and J by 3 bases, and 13 bases separated the two germline ends. The CDR3 is CASKRQQDYEQYF. As DNA, the CDR3 is TGTGCCAGCAAGAGACAGCAAGACTACGAGCAGTACTTC.

The gene calls are TRBV10-3 and TRBJ1-6; TRBD1 might be the D (6 bases). Per germline, CDR1 ENHRY and CDR2 SYGVKD. The V and J ends lost 7 bases and 5 bases respectively, with 15 bases between them. The CDR3 contains 15 residues. The CDR3 sequence is CAIKTGTPDNSPLHF. The CDR3 DNA sequence: TGTGCCATCAAAACCGGGACACCAGATAATTCACCCCTCCACTTT.